This TCR beta chain was profiled in a study of shared clonotypes between healthy human individuals. The protocol was immunoSEQ multiplex PCR, while the TCRdb copy is restricted to in-frame clones and leaves out a portion. The sample holds some 700,000 clones; 90% are singletons and the top ten take 34%. Looked up from germline, CDR1 is SGHNT and CDR2 is YYREEE (reference sequence). CDR3 length: 12 amino acids. This clone was found a few times. Its ends do not fully match the called genes, so a read error is possible. Material for sequencing was memory CD8+ T cells from PBMCs. The subset here: CD45RO+ cells pooled with CCR7-negative TemRA cells. The rearrangement uses TRBV5-4 and TRBJ1-1; D ambiguous. The receptor's source is a man younger than 35 in good health. Some clones in this sample may be carry-over from other donors' samples. The CDR3 protein is CASSFLNAEAFF. The CDR3 nucleotides read TGTGCCAGCAGCTTCCTGAACGCTGAAGCTTTCTTT. The variable domain in full, completed from reference TRBV5-4 and TRBJ1-1, reads ETGVTQSPTHLIKTRGQQVTLRCSSQSGHNTVSWYQQALGQGPQFIFQYYREEENGRGNFPPRFSGLQFPNYSSELNVNALELDDSALYLCASSFLNAEAFFGQGTRLTVV.